This TCR beta chain was sequenced during a study of Graves' ophthalmopathy and Graves' hyperthyroidism. This clonotype has at least ten counts. RNA transcripts yielded amplified TCR beta CDR3 regions. Investigators did first-round RT-PCR with HTBI primers, then second-round multiplex PCR. MiXCR, applied by TCRdb to the multiplex PCR reads, yields one record per CDR3 protein. The sample shows tens of thousands of distinct CDR3 sequences, approximately 50% of them seen only once. The TCR sequence derives from an adult woman with Graves' ophthalmopathy. Sequencing was done on a sample of peripheral blood.

The CDR3 bases are TGTGCCAGCAGTTGGAATAGCAATCAGCCCCAGCATTTT. It is translated as CASSWNSNQPQHF. The chain is built from TRBV6-2 or TRBV6-3 and TRBJ1-5, with D unclear. Germline values: CDR1 MNHEY, CDR2 SVGEGT. This CDR3 has 13 residues. V dropped 4 bases and J dropped 0 bases, with 4 bases sitting between them.